Shown below are 16 T cell receptor beta chains from a single sample sequenced in a study of T-cell memory formation after mild COVID-19. A single record per CDR3 protein comes from TCRdb applying MiXCR to the 5' RACE reads. Of roughly 120,000 distinct CDR3 sequences in the sample, approximately 16% were seen once. Input material: PBMCs or a T cell subset sorted from them (not recorded which). Source of these receptors: an adult woman who had mild COVID-19 (a few samples of this study predate the infection). Cell type and time point are not known.

This clonotype was detected only a few times. CDR3 bases: TGTGCCAGCAGTTTTAGCGGAGCCCCCCATGAGCAGTTCTTC. It translates to CASSFSGAPHEQFF. The V call is TRBV12-3 or TRBV12-4, the J call TRBJ2-1; D is perhaps TRBD2 (6 bases). V shed 3 bases and J shed 8 bases, with 14 bases lying between them. There are 14 residues in the CDR3.

The table lists this clonotype with a few counts. The V call is TRBV29-1, the J call TRBJ1-1, with no clear D. CDR1 SQVTM and CDR2 ANQGSEA come from the germline V gene. This CDR3 has 10 amino acids. With 6 bases removed from V and 8 bases from J, the gap between germline ends came to 10 bases. CDR3 bases: TGCAGCGTAGTCGACGGGGAAGCTTTCTTT. Translation gives CSVVDGEAFF.

V and J are TRBV4-2 and TRBJ2-5; the D gene is possibly TRBD1 (5 bases). The CDR3 sequence is 14 residues long. The germline gives CDR1 LGHNA, CDR2 YNFKEQ. Trimming pared 0 bases from V and 4 bases from J, leaving 9 bases between. CDR3 sequence reads: CASSQEGRGETQYF. For the CDR3, the DNA is TGTGCCAGCAGCCAAGAGGGGCGCGGAGAGACCCAGTACTTC.

V is TRBV29-1 and J is TRBJ2-3; possibly TRBD1 for D (5 bases). CDR1 SQVTM and CDR2 ANQGSEA come from the germline V gene. CDR3 length: 12 amino acids. V lost 1 base and J lost 11, with 13 bases in between. CDR3 in amino acids: CSVEVLRDRQYF. The CDR3 DNA sequence: TGCAGCGTTGAAGTTCTACGTGACAGGCAGTATTTT.

The table lists this clonotype with a few counts. CDR3 coding DNA: TGTGCCAGCAGCTTATCTCAAGGACTAGCTGAGGGTGAGCAGTTCTTC. This codes for CASSLSQGLAEGEQFF. V and J are TRBV7-8 and TRBJ2-1; 8 bases are a match to TRBD2. V lost 2 bases to trimming and J lost 9 bases; unmatched junction nucleotides: 12. CDR1 and CDR2 (germline): SGHVS, FQNEAQ. The CDR3 consists of 16 residues.

This clonotype was seen only a few times. The germline gene is not matched at one end of the junction; a read error may be the cause. J is TRBJ2-2 and V is TRBV7-2; 9 bases are a match to TRBD2. Germline CDR1 SGHTA, CDR2 FQGNSA. The CDR3 is made up of 16 amino acids. CDR3 DNA sequence: TGTGCCAGCCGCTTCGGGGCGGGAGGGTACACCGGGGAGCTGTTTTTT. Translated, it gives CASRFGAGGYTGELFF.

The chain links TRBV7-8 to TRBJ2-2; TRBD2 agrees at 11 bases. The CDR3 has 18 residues. Germline loops: CDR1 SGHVS, CDR2 FQNEAQ. Trimming removed 3 bases from V and 2 bases from J; junction bases left unmatched: 8. This chain's CDR3 is CASSFATSGESNTGELFF. In DNA, the CDR3 is TGTGCCAGCAGCTTCGCGACTAGCGGGGAGTCTAACACCGGGGAGCTGTTTTTT.

CDR3 nucleotide sequence: TGTGCCAGCAGTTCAGTTCAGGAGGGCTACGAGCAGTACTTC. This translates into CASSSVQEGYEQYF. The rearrangement links TRBV12-3 or TRBV12-4 to TRBJ2-7; TRBD2 might be the D (6 bases). V gave up 4 bases and J gave up 3 bases, with 13 bases separating them. There are 14 residues in the CDR3.

There are a few counts of this clonotype. The chain has TRBV2 and TRBJ2-1, with D perhaps given as TRBD1 or TRBD2 (6 bases each). Deletions cut 6 bases from V and 6 bases from J, with 18 bases between. CDR1 SNHLY and CDR2 FYNNEI come from the germline V gene. The CDR3 is 15 amino acids. DNA for the CDR3: TGTGCCAGCAGGAACAGGGAGGTGGTGGGCAATGAGCAGTTCTTC. Its protein product is CASRNREVVGNEQFF. Filled out from reference TRBV2 and TRBJ2-1, the complete variable domain reads EPEVTQTPSHQVTQMGQEVILRCVPISNHLYFYWYRQILGQKVEFLVSFYNNEISEKSEIFDDQFSVERPDGSNFTLKIRSTKLEDSAMYFCASRNREVVGNEQFFGPGTRLTVL.

The CDR3 DNA reads as TGTGCCAGCTCACCACCGATGGGCGAGCAGTACTTC. It encodes CASSPPMGEQYF. The chain recombines TRBV18 with TRBJ2-7; the D is unclear. V was cut by 0 bases and J by 6 bases, with 6 bases left in between. The CDR3 contains 12 residues. Germline loops: CDR1 KGHSH, CDR2 LQKENI.

The chain links TRBV4-1 to TRBJ2-7, with a weak D call TRBD2 (6 bases). Trimming cost V 6 bases and J 2 bases, with 17 bases left between them. The length of the CDR3 is 15 residues. CDR1 is MGHRA, CDR2 YSYEKL, per germline. In DNA, the CDR3 is TGCGCCAGCAGATCCGGGCGGGGCGATACCTACGAGCAGTACTTC. Translation gives CASRSGRGDTYEQYF.

This clonotype was picked up a small number of times. The chain links TRBV25-1 to TRBJ2-5, with 7 bases that match TRBD1. CDR1 is MGHDK and CDR2 is SYGVNS in the germline V gene. The trim removed 5 bases at V and 5 bases at J, leaving 14 bases unmatched. The CDR3 covers 16 residues. CDR3 amino acids: CASSRIQGGWGETQYF. The CDR3 DNA follows: TGTGCCAGCAGTCGAATACAAGGGGGCTGGGGGGAGACCCAGTACTTC.

This clonotype was seen at least ten times. The chain joins TRBV29-1 to TRBJ2-1, with D perhaps matching TRBD1 (6 bases). V was pared by 4 bases and J by 5 bases, with 12 bases between. The CDR3 length is 13 residues. Per the germline V gene, CDR1 is SQVTM and CDR2 is ANQGSEA. Written as DNA, the CDR3 is TGCAGCGTTGCCCGGGACACGAACAATGAGCAGTTCTTC. Its protein is CSVARDTNNEQFF.

V gene TRBV19 combines with J gene TRBJ2-1; TRBD2 matches at 8 bases. Germline lookup yields CDR1 LNHDA and CDR2 SQIVND (reference sequence). The CDR3 runs to 13 residues. The V segment lost 7 bases and the J segment 5 bases; nucleotides outside the gene matches: 4. The CDR3 loop reads CASTGGPHNEQFF. In nucleotides, the CDR3 is TGTGCCAGTACGGGGGGGCCCCACAATGAGCAGTTCTTC.

This clonotype appeared a few times. The rearrangement links TRBV5-1 to TRBJ2-3; D perhaps matches TRBD2 (7 bases). This CDR3 contains 15 residues. Trimming pared 6 bases from V and 0 bases from J, leaving 14 bases between. Germline V gene data show CDR1 as SGHRS and CDR2 as YFSETQ. Here the CDR3 DNA reads TGCGCCAGCACCCTCGGGGGGCACAGCACAGATACGCAGTATTTT. Translation: CASTLGGHSTDTQYF.

As for this clonotype: This may arise from a read error, as a much more abundant clone is one base away. The V gene is TRBV12-3 or TRBV12-4, the J gene TRBJ2-7; 7 bases are shared with TRBD1. Losses at the gene ends were 6 bases for V and 3 bases for J; bases not matched to a gene: 11. This CDR3 contains 15 residues. The DNA of the CDR3 is TGTGCCAGCAGAAAGACAGGGTACAGCTACTACGAGCAGTACTTC. Residues: CASRKTGYSYYEQYF.